This is a list of T cell receptor beta chains from one sample in a study of graft-versus-host responses after intestinal transplantation. Only in-frame clones appear in the TCRdb table, and some are missing; sequencing was by immunoSEQ multiplex PCR. The sample records 99,000 or so clones, roughly nine tenths being singletons. No antigen has been identified for these receptors. The sequenced sample was unstimulated CD4+ T cells sorted from spleen or lymph node cells, obtained before intestinal transplant. These receptors were obtained from a human donor who received an intestinal transplant. Both conserved end residues are part of each CDR3. Each record gives: J gene, V gene, D gene, clone size, CDR3 protein, CDR3 DNA. D genes are given only for firm matches. Only part of the rows carry a size: once, few, many, or a class if the clone is expanded.

>TRBJ1-2|TRBV5-6|TRBD1|medium-sized
CASSLPNRGGEDGYTF
TGTGCCAGCAGCCTACCTAACAGGGGTGGGGAAGACGGCTACACCTTC
>TRBJ2-1|TRBV6-6|.|.
CASNLGGAYLNEQFF
TGTGCCAGCAACCTCGGGGGCGCCTATCTCAATGAGCAGTTCTTC
>TRBJ2-1|TRBV7-9|.|.
CASSLGPANEQFF
TGTGCCAGCAGCTTAGGTCCGGCCAATGAGCAGTTCTTC
>TRBJ2-2|TRBV5-1|TRBD2|once
CASSSLAGGPANTGELFF
TGCGCCAGCAGCTCACTAGCGGGGGGACCCGCGAACACCGGGGAGCTGTTTTTT
>TRBJ2-5|TRBV7-6|.|.
CASSLFSIPNKKETQYF
TGTGCCAGCAGCTTATTTTCTATACCAAATAAAAAAGAGACCCAGTACTTC
>TRBJ1-1|TRBV2|.|once
CASSFGSYNTEAFF
TGTGCCAGCAGTTTTGGAAGCTACAACACTGAAGCTTTCTTT
>TRBJ1-3|TRBV6-5|.|.
CASSYSWSSGNTIYF
TGTGCCAGCAGTTACTCATGGTCCTCTGGAAACACCATATATTTT
>TRBJ2-4|TRBV9|.|once
CASSVVLVGTRLAKNIQYF
TGTGCCAGCAGCGTAGTACTCGTCGGGACCCGGCTAGCCAAAAACATTCAGTACTTC
>TRBJ1-4|TRBV5-4|TRBD1|.
CASSRQGATNEKLFF
TGTGCCAGCAGCAGACAGGGGGCAACTAATGAAAAACTGTTTTTT
>TRBJ1-4|TRBV4-1|TRBD1|.
CASSQGDRDEELFF
TGCGCCAGCAGCCAAGGGGACAGAGACGAAGAACTGTTTTTT
>TRBJ2-3|TRBV7-6|TRBD2|.
CASSAGLAGPADTQYF
TGTGCCAGCAGCGCCGGACTAGCGGGACCTGCCGATACGCAGTATTTT
>TRBJ1-5|TRBV9|.|.
CASSQSGGGQPQHF
TGTGCCAGCAGCCAGTCGGGGGGTGGACAGCCCCAGCATTTT
>TRBJ1-3|TRBV13|.|.
CASSPRRAAGNTIYF
TGTGCCAGCAGCCCGAGGCGGGCAGCTGGAAACACCATATATTTT
>TRBJ1-4|TRBV6-5|.|.
CASSSGTPSTNEKLFF
TGTGCCAGCAGTTCCGGGACACCCTCAACTAATGAAAAACTGTTTTTT
>TRBJ1-2|TRBV5-4|TRBD1|.
CASSLPGQGAVGYTF
TGTGCCAGCAGCTTACCGGGACAGGGGGCTGTTGGCTACACCTTC
>TRBJ1-1|TRBV28|.|.
CASKTGNTEAFF
TGTGCCAGCAAAACAGGGAACACTGAAGCTTTCTTT
>TRBJ1-1|TRBV5-1|.|once
CASSLVGSEPHTEAFF
TGCGCCAGCAGCTTGGTGGGGTCAGAGCCCCACACTGAAGCTTTCTTT
>TRBJ1-5|TRBV28|.|.
CASSLGYSKVSNQPQHF
TGTGCCAGCAGTCTAGGTTACTCGAAGGTCTCTAATCAGCCCCAGCATTTT
>TRBJ2-1|TRBV7-9|TRBD1|.
CASSRNDRAKDEQFF
TGTGCCAGCAGCCGTAACGACAGGGCTAAGGATGAGCAGTTCTTC
>TRBJ2-6|TRBV4-1|.|.
CASSQDPGRSSGANVLTF
TGCGCCAGCAGCCAAGATCCCGGACGGTCCTCTGGGGCCAACGTCCTGACTTTC
>TRBJ1-2|TRBV5-4|TRBD1|.
CASSTGQEVYYGYTF
TGTGCCAGCAGCACGGGACAGGAGGTTTACTATGGCTACACCTTC
>TRBJ2-2|TRBV11-2|TRBD1|.
CASSSIGGTGNTGELFF
TGTGCCAGCAGCTCAATTGGGGGGACAGGTAACACCGGGGAGCTGTTTTTT
>TRBJ2-3|TRBV2|.|few
CASSNRVTDTQYF
TGTGCCAGCAGCAACAGGGTAACAGATACGCAGTATTTT
>TRBJ2-1|TRBV5-1|TRBD1|.
CASSLVGTERGNEQFF
TGCGCCAGCAGCTTGGTAGGGACAGAGAGGGGGAATGAGCAGTTCTTC
>TRBJ1-4|TRBV25-1|.|.
CASSGLEKLFF
TGTGCCAGCAGCGGCCTCGAAAAACTGTTTTTT
>TRBJ1-6|TRBV9|.|.
CASSVADVNSPLHF
TGTGCCAGCAGCGTAGCTGACGTGAATTCACCCCTCCACTTT
>TRBJ1-3|TRBV28|.|.
CASSSGGLVNSGNTIYF
TGTGCCAGCAGTTCGGGGGGGTTGGTTAACTCTGGAAACACCATATATTTT
>TRBJ2-3|TRBV27|TRBD2|once
CASSSPRLAGGDTQYF
TGTGCCAGCAGTTCCCCACGACTAGCGGGGGGAGATACGCAGTATTTT
>TRBJ2-7|TRBV11-2|.|once
CASSLGNGDEQYF
TGTGCCAGCAGCTTAGGTAATGGCGACGAGCAGTACTTC
>TRBJ1-1|TRBV27|.|.
CASSLSVRSPAEAFF
TGTGCCAGCAGTTTATCGGTCCGTTCTCCCGCTGAAGCTTTCTTT
>TRBJ2-3|TRBV4-1|.|.
CASSPLSSTDTQYF
TGCGCCAGCAGCCCTCTTAGTAGCACAGATACGCAGTATTTT
>TRBJ2-7|TRBV2|TRBD2|.
CASRKGLEVFYEQYF
TGTGCCAGCAGGAAAGGACTAGAGGTATTCTACGAGCAGTACTTC
>TRBJ2-1|TRBV7-6|.|.
CASSLRGNEQFF
TGTGCCAGCAGCTTAAGGGGAAATGAGCAGTTCTTC
>TRBJ2-3|TRBV18|TRBD1|once
CASSPLPMTGAATDTQYF
TGTGCCAGCTCACCACTCCCCATGACAGGGGCGGCCACAGATACGCAGTATTTT
>TRBJ2-2|TRBV7-9|.|.
CASSRGRNANTGELFF
TGTGCCAGCAGCCGAGGACGGAATGCGAACACCGGGGAGCTGTTTTTT
>TRBJ2-3|TRBV29-1|TRBD2|.
CSVELYYRLAGNTDTQYF
TGCAGCGTTGAACTTTATTATCGACTAGCGGGAAACACAGATACGCAGTATTTT
>TRBJ2-7|TRBV10-3|TRBD1|.
CACGTGVYEQYF
TGTGCCTGCGGGACAGGAGTCTACGAGCAGTACTTC
>TRBJ2-5|TRBV29-1|.|.
CSSTPGAWETQYF
TGCAGCTCAACTCCGGGGGCTTGGGAGACCCAGTACTTC
>TRBJ2-5|TRBV5-1|TRBD2|.
CASSLDPTSGGFGETQYF
TGCGCCAGCAGCTTGGATCCGACTAGCGGGGGGTTCGGAGAGACCCAGTACTTC
>TRBJ2-3|TRBV2|TRBD2|.
CASGGGTSGGADTQYF
TGTGCCAGCGGTGGTGGGACTAGCGGGGGGGCAGATACGCAGTATTTT
>TRBJ1-5|TRBV28|.|few
CASSSKKQGTNQPQHF
TGTGCCAGCAGTTCAAAAAAACAGGGAACAAATCAGCCCCAGCATTTT
>TRBJ2-7|TRBV18|.|.
CASSPEFKNYEQYF
TGTGCCAGCTCACCCGAGTTCAAGAACTACGAGCAGTACTTC
>TRBJ2-3|TRBV19|.|.
CASSMVTRSDTDTQYF
TGTGCCAGTAGTATGGTGACTAGGAGTGATACAGATACGCAGTATTTT
>TRBJ2-3|TRBV19|.|.
CASSRGDSNTGDTQYF
TGTGCCAGTAGTAGGGGCGACAGTAATACCGGAGATACGCAGTATTTT
>TRBJ1-1|TRBV7-9|TRBD1|.
CASSLGNRGAFF
TGTGCCAGCAGCTTAGGGAACAGGGGAGCTTTCTTT
>TRBJ2-1|TRBV6-6|.|once
CASSTRTRNNEQFF
TGTGCCAGCAGTACCCGGACACGGAACAATGAGCAGTTCTTC
>TRBJ2-2|TRBV7-6|TRBD1|.
CASRETYRGYAGELFF
TGTGCCAGCAGGGAGACTTACAGGGGTTACGCCGGGGAGCTGTTTTTT
>TRBJ1-6|TRBV6-5|.|.
CASSSLLKSPLHF
TGTGCCAGCAGTTCCCTCCTGAAATCACCCCTCCACTTT
>TRBJ2-1|TRBV15|TRBD2|few
CATSRDVTLAGVEQFF
TGTGCCACCAGCAGAGATGTTACACTAGCGGGAGTGGAGCAGTTCTTC
>TRBJ2-7|TRBV30|.|once
CAWGRRGAGEQYF
TGTGCCTGGGGCCGGAGGGGGGCCGGAGAGCAGTACTTC
>TRBJ2-7|TRBV5-1|.|.
CASSLAQDPYEQYF
TGCGCCAGCAGCTTGGCACAGGACCCCTACGAGCAGTACTTC
>TRBJ2-3|TRBV5-1|TRBD1|.
CASSLGTGGPDTQYF
TGCGCCAGCAGCTTGGGGACAGGGGGCCCAGATACGCAGTATTTT
>TRBJ1-4|TRBV7-2|TRBD1|.
CASRPDRGAGATNEKLFF
TGTGCCAGCAGACCAGACAGGGGGGCAGGTGCAACTAATGAAAAACTGTTTTTT